The entry below describes one TCR beta chain. Its antigen is unknown. The data are from a study of CXCR3-negative and CXCR3-positive naive CD8 T cells. Whole-study results and caveats: The majority of assays used fresh PBMCs, and CXCR3 expression partially decreased after cryopreservation. Naive CXCR3-positive and CXCR3-negative cells shared TRBV-TRBJ usage; memory cells diverged. Higher TRB CDR3 hydrophobicity marked CXCR3-positive naive cells relative to CXCR3-negative naive cells. Naive subsets showed comparable surface CD5, and TCR interaction strength was also inferred from TRB CDR3 physicochemistry.

Germline assignment: CDR1 SGHTA and CDR2 FQGNSA. The CDR3 has 18 residues. Those CD8+ T cells considered naive were CD45RO-CCR7+CD27+CD95-. 5' RACE that incorporated UMI labels was used to prepare the TRB cDNA libraries. No DNA is given; TCRdb re-called the 5' RACE reads and lists each CDR3 protein once. Its clone listing holds more than 80,000 distinct CDR3 sequences. The V and J genes are TRBV7-2 and TRBJ1-2; the TCRdb D gene call, TRBD1, has no DNA to confirm it. The clonotype comes from a human donor in good health. Some clones in this sample may be carry-over from other donors' samples. Sequenced: naive CXCR3+ CD8+ T cells from blood. The subset here: CD45RO-CCR7+CD27+CD95- naive CD8+ T cells expressing CXCR3 (TNR3+). This CDR3 is CASSLSIWGQGAQGGYTF.